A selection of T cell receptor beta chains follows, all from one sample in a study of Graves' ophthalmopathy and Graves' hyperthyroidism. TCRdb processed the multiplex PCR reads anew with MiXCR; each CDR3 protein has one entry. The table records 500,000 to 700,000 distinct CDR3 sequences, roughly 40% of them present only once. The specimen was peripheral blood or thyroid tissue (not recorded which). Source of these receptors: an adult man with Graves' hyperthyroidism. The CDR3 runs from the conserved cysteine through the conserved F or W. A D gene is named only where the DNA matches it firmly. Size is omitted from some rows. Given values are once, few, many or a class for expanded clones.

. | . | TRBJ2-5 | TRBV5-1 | CASSLGRSSDLLETQYF | TGCGCCAGCAGCTTGGGCAGGTCCTCCGACCTCCTAGAGACCCAGTACTTC
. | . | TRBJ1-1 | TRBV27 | CASSFLGQYLNTEAFF | TGTGCCAGCAGTTTCCTTGGACAGTACTTGAACACTGAAGCTTTCTTT
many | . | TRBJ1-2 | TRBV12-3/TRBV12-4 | CASSLAGVIYGYTF | TGTGCCAGCAGTTTGGCAGGGGTTATCTATGGCTACACCTTC
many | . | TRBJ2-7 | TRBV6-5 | CASSYLTGSYEQYF | TGTGCCAGCAGTTATCTGACGGGATCGTACGAGCAGTACTTC
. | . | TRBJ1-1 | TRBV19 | CASSIGTGRLNTEASF | TGTGCCAGTAGTATTGGGACTGGGCGATTGAACACTGAAGCTTCCTTT
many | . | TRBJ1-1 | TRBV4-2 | CASSQEPDRLNTEAFF | TGTGCCAGCAGCCAAGAGCCCGACAGACTGAACACTGAAGCTTTCTTT
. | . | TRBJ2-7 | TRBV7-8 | CASSLSTGAPYEQYF | TGTGCCAGCAGCTTATCGACTGGAGCCCCCTACGAGCAGTACTTC
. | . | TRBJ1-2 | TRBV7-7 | CASRRTGAYGCTF | .
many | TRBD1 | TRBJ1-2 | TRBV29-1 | CSVEGQADYGYTF | TGCAGCGTGGAGGGACAGGCGGATTATGGCTACACCTTC
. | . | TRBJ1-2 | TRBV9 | CASSVDKAAGYGYTF | TGTGCCAGCAGCGTAGACAAAGCGGCAGGCTATGGCTACACCTTC
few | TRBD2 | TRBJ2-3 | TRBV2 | CASSLGTSGRTDTQYF | TGTGCCAGCAGCTTGGGGACTAGCGGGCGCACAGATACGCAGTATTTT
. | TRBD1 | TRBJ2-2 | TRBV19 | CASSMGDRYTGEPFF | TGTGCCAGTAGTATGGGGGACAGATACACCGGGGAGCCGTTTTTT
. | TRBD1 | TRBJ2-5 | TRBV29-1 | CSSPTGGRETQYF | TGCAGCTCACCTACAGGGGGCAGAGAGACCCAGTACTTC
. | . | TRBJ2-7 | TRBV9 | CASSPQYVGNYNEQYF | TGCGCCAGCAGCCCCCAATACGTCGGGAACTACAATGAGCAGTACTTC
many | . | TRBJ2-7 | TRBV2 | CASRDVSYEQYF | TGTGCCAGCCGGGACGTTTCCTACGAGCAGTACTTC
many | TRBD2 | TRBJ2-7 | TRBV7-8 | CASEGRWREGYEQYF | TGTGCCAGCGAAGGCAGGTGGCGGGAGGGCTACGAGCAGTACTTC
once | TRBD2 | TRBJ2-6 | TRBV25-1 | CASSEGRLADFPLSGANVLTF | TGTGCCAGCAGTGAGGGTAGGCTAGCGGACTTCCCTCTCTCTGGGGCCAACGTCCTGACTTTC
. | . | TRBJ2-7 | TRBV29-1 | CSVEDGIAYEQYF | TGCAGCGTTGAAGACGGAATAGCCTACGAGCAGTACTTC
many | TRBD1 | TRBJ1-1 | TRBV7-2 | CASSLVGSGTGGINTEAFF | TGTGCCAGCAGCTTAGTTGGAAGTGGGACAGGGGGGATCAACACTGAAGCTTTCTTT
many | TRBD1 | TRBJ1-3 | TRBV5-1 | CASSISGTGFAGSGNTIYF | TGCGCCAGCAGCATATCCGGGACAGGGTTTGCCGGCTCTGGAAACACCATATATTTT
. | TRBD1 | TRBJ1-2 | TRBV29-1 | CSGGTGDHGYTF | TGCAGCGGCGGGACAGGGGACCATGGCTACACCTTC
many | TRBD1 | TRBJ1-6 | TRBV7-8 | CASSTGQGAESPLHF | TGTGCCAGCAGCACCGGACAGGGGGCGGAATCACCCCTCCACTTT
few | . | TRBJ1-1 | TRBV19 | CASSATTDQNTEAFF | TGTGCCAGTAGCGCGACGACAGATCAAAACACTGAAGCTTTCTTT
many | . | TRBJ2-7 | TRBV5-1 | CASSLGAHNEQYF | TGCGCCAGCAGCTTGGGGGCCCATAACGAGCAGTACTTC
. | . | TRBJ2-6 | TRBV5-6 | CASGNRANVLTF | TGTGCCAGCGGAAACAGGGCCAACGTCCTGACTTTC
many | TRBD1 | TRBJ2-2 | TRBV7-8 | CASSPRPQGIGELFF | TGTGCCAGCAGCCCTCGGCCACAGGGGATCGGGGAGCTGTTTTTT
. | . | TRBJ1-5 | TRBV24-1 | CATSDLVTGEPQHF | TGTGCCACCAGTGATTTGGTTACCGGGGAGCCCCAGCATTTT
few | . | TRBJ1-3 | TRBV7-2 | CASSRGPASGNTIYF | TGTGCCAGTAGCCGGGGACCGGCCTCTGGAAACACCATATATTTT
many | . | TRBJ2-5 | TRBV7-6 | CASSLVSGTKETQYF | TGTGCCAGCAGCTTAGTGTCTGGGACGAAAGAGACCCAGTACTTC
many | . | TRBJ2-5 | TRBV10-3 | CAISESDEETQYF | TGTGCCATCAGTGAGTCGGACGAAGAGACCCAGTACTTC
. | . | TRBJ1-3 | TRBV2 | CASSLIEGRYSGNTIYF | TGTGCCAGCAGTTTAATAGAAGGACGGTACTCTGGAAACACCATATATTTT
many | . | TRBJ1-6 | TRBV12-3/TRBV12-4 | CASSRQGTYNSPLHF | TGTGCCAGCAGTCGCCAAGGCACCTATAATTCACCCCTCCACTTT
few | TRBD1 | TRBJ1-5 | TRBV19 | CATRRTGRGAEPQHF | TGTGCCACCAGACGGACTGGCAGGGGGGCCGAGCCCCAGCATTTT
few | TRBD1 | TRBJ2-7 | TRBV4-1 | CASSKTTGTVLEQYF | TGCGCCAGCAGCAAAACGACAGGGACGGTACTCGAGCAGTACTTC
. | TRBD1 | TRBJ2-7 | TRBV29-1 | CSSRTGGNPAYSYEQYF | TGCAGCTCCCGGACAGGGGGCAATCCAGCTTATAGCTACGAGCAGTACTTC
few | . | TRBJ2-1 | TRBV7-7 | CASSPGRGYEQFF | TGTGCTAGCAGCCCGGGCCGGGGATATGAGCAGTTCTTC
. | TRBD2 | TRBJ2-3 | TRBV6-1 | CASSETSGGYTDTQYF | TGTGCCAGCAGTGAAACTAGCGGGGGATACACAGATACGCAGTATTTT
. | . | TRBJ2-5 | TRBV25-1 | CASSEHGDQETQYF | TGTGCCAGCAGTGAACACGGCGACCAAGAGACCCAGTACTTC
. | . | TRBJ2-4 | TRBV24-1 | CATSDPGQDKNIQYF | TGTGCCACCAGTGATCCCGGACAAGACAAAAACATTCAGTACTTC
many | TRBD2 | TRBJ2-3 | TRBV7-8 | CASSTTTSQQEDTQYF | TGTGCCAGCAGCACCACGACTAGCCAGCAGGAGGATACGCAGTATTTT
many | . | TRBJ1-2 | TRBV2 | CASSEALVSYGYTF | TGTGCCAGCAGTGAAGCGCTGGTCAGCTATGGCTACACCTTC
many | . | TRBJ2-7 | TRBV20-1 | CSASQGSPLEQYF | TGCAGTGCTTCACAGGGTTCCCCCCTCGAGCAGTACTTC
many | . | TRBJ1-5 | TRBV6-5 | CATQGSLSNQPQHF | TGTGCCACCCAGGGCTCCCTTAGCAATCAGCCCCAGCATTTT
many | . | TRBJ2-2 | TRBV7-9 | CASVPRANTGELFF | TGTGCCAGCGTACCGAGGGCGAATACCGGGGAGCTGTTTTTT
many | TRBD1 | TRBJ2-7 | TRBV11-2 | CASSLGQGIEQYF | TGTGCCAGCAGCTTAGGACAGGGCATCGAGCAGTACTTC
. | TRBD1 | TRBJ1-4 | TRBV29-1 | CSVAGRGREKLFF | TGCAGCGTTGCCGGCAGGGGGAGGGAAAAACTGTTTTTT
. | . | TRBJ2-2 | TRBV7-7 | CASSTTENTGELFF | TGTGCTAGCAGCACGACAGAGAACACCGGGGAGCTGTTTTTT
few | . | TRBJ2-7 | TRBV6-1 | CASRTRQTSDYEQYF | TGTGCCAGCAGGACGAGACAGACTTCAGACTACGAGCAGTACTTC
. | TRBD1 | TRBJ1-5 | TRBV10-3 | CASSGQGGPQHF | TGTGCCAGCAGTGGACAGGGGGGGCCCCAGCATTTT
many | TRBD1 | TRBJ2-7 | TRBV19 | CASSTPRDRGYEQYF | TGTGCCAGTAGTACACCCCGGGACAGGGGCTACGAGCAGTACTTC
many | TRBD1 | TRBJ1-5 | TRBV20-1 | CSAGTGNSNQPQHF | TGCAGTGCTGGGACAGGGAATAGCAATCAGCCCCAGCATTTT
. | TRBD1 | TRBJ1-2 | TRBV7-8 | CASSHRTGFSYGYTF | TGTGCCAGCAGCCACCGGACAGGGTTTAGCTATGGCTACACCTTC
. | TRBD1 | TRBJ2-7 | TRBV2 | CASSPDRAHEQYF | TGTGCCAGCAGTCCGGACAGGGCCCACGAGCAGTACTTC
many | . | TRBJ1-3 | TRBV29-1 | CSVVKVSGNTIYF | TGCAGCGTTGTGAAGGTCTCTGGAAACACCATATATTTT
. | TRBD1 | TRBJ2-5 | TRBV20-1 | CSASGTEETQYF | TGCAGTGCCTCCGGGACAGAAGAGACCCAGTACTTC
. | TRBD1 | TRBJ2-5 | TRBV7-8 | CASSDNYRGQETQYF | TGTGCCAGCAGCGATAACTACAGGGGGCAGGAGACCCAGTACTTC
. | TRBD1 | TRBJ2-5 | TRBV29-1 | CSVVSGQGMAQYF | TGCAGCGTTGTTTCGGGACAGGGGATGGCCCAGTACTTC
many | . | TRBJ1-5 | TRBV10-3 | CATQGLDQPQHF | TGTGCCACTCAGGGACTGGATCAGCCCCAGCATTTT